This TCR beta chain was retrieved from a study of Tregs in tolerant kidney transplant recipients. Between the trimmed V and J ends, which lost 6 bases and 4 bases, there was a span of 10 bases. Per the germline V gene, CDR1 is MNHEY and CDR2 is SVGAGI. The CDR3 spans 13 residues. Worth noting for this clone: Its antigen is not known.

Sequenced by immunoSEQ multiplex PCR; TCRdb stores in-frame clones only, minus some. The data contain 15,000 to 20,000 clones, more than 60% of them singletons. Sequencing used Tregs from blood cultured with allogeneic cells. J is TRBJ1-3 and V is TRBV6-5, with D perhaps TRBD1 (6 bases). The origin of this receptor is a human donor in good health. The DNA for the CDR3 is TGTGCCAGCAGCCGGGGGGGCGGAAACACCATATATTTT. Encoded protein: CASSRGGGNTIYF.